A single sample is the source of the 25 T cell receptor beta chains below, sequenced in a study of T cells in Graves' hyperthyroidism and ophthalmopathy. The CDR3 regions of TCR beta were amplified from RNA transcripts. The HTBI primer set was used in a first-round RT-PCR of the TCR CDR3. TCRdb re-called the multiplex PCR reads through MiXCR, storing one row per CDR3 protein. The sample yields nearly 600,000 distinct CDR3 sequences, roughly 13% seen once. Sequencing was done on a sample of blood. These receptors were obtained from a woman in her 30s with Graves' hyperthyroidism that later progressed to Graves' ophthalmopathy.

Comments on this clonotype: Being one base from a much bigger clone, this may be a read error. The CDR3 here is CAWIRQGYRETQYF. In DNA form, the CDR3 reads TGTGCCTGGATCCGCCAGGGGTACCGAGAGACCCAGTACTTC. The chain is built from TRBV30 and TRBJ2-5, with D possibly TRBD1 on 6 matching bases. Trimming removed 4 bases from V and 4 bases from J, with 16 bases in between. Germline V gene data show CDR1 as GTSNPN and CDR2 as SVGIG (reference sequence). The CDR3 loop spans 14 amino acids.

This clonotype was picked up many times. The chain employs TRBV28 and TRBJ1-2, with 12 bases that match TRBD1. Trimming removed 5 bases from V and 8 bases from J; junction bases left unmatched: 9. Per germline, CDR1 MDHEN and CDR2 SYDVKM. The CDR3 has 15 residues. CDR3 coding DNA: TGTGCCAGCAGTACCGCGGGACAGGGGGCATACGGCTACACCTTC. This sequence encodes CASSTAGQGAYGYTF.

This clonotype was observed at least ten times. The CDR3 spells CASSIIAGGNYNEQFF. The CDR3 region has the DNA TGTGCCAGTAGTATAATCGCGGGAGGAAACTACAATGAGCAGTTCTTC. The chain is built from TRBV19 and TRBJ2-1; 8 bases are shared with TRBD2. Looked up from germline, CDR1 is LNHDA and CDR2 is SQIVND (reference sequence). The CDR3 has 16 residues. The J segment lost 3 bases and the V segment lost 2 bases, leaving 6 bases of the junction unmatched. Full variable domain (missing parts from reference TRBV19 and TRBJ2-1): DGGITQSPKYLFRKEGQNVTLSCEQNLNHDAMYWYRQDPGQGLRLIYYSQIVNDFQKGDIAEGYSVSREKKESFPLTVTSAQKNPTAFYLCASSIIAGGNYNEQFFGPGTRLTVL.

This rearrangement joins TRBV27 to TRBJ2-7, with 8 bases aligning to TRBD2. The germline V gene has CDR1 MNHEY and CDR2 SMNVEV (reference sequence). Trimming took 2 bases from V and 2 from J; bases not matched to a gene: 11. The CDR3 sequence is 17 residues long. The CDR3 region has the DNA TGTGCCAGCAGTTTAGGCCCCCGGGGAGCGGGAGCCTACGAGCAGTACTTC. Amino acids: CASSLGPRGAGAYEQYF.

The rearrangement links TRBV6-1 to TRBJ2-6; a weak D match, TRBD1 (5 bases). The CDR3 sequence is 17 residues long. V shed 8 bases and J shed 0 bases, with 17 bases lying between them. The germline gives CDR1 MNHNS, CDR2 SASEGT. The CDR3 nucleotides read TGTGCCAGCCAGGTCCACAGGACCTCCTCTGGGGCCAACGTCCTGACTTTC. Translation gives CASQVHRTSSGANVLTF.

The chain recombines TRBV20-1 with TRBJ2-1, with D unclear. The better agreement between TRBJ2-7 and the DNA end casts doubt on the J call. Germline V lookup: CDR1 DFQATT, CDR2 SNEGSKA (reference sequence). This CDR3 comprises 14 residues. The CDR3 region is CSASSASSYNEQYF. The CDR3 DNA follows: TGCAGTGCTAGCAGCGCGAGCTCCTACAATGAGCAGTACTTC.

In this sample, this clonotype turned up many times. CDR3 loop: CARASDTSNYGYTF. CDR3 nucleotides: TGTGCCAGGGCCTCGGACACGTCCAACTATGGCTACACCTTC. The chain links TRBV2 to TRBJ1-2; a weak D match, TRBD1 (5 bases). Looked up from germline, CDR1 is SNHLY and CDR2 is FYNNEI. V lost 9 bases and J 2 bases, leaving 16 bases between the germline ends. The CDR3 runs to 14 residues.

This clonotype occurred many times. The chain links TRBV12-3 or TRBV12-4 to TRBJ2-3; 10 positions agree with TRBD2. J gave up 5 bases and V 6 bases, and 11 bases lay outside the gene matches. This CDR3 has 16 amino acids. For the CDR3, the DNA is TGTGCCAGCAGCTCACACCCGATAGCGGGAGGAGATACGCAGTATTTT. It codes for CASSSHPIAGGDTQYF.

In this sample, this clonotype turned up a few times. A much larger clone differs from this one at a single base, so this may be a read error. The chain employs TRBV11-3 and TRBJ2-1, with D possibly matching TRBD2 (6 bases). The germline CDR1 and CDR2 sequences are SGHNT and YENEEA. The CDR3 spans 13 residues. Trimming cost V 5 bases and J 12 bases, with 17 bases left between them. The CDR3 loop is CASSPRGRMGQFF. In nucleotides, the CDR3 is TGTGCCAGCAGCCCGCGGGGCCGAATGGGGCAGTTCTTC. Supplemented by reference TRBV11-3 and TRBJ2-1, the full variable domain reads EAGVVQSPRYKIIEKKQPVAFWCNPISGHNTLYWYLQNLGQGPELLIRYENEEAVDDSQLPKDRFSAERLKGVDSTLKIQPAELGDSAVYLCASSPRGRMGQFFGPGTRLTVL.

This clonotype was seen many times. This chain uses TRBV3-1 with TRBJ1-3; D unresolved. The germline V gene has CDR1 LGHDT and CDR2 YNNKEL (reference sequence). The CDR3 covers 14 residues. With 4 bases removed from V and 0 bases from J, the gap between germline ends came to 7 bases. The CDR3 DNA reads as TGTGCCAGCAGCCCCCCCGACTCTGGAAACACCATATATTTT. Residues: CASSPPDSGNTIYF.

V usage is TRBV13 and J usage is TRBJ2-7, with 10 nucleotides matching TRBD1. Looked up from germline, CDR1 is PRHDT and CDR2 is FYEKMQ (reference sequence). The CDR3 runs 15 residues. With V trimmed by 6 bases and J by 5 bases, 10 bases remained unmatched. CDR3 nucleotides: TGTGCCAGCAGATTTGACCGGGACAGGGGCAACGAGCAGTACTTC. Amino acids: CASRFDRDRGNEQYF.

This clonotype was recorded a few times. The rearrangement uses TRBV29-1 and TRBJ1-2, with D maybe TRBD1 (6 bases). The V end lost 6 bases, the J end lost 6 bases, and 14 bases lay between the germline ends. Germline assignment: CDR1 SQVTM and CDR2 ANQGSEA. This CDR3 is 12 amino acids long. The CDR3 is CSVKGGEHGYTF. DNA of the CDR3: TGCAGCGTGAAAGGGGGGGAGCATGGCTACACCTTC.

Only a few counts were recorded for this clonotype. This chain's CDR3 is CATSDTGSASTDTQYF. For the CDR3, the DNA is TGTGCCACCAGTGATACAGGGAGCGCTAGCACAGATACGCAGTATTTT. The rearrangement uses TRBV24-1 and TRBJ2-3; a possible D gene is TRBD1 (6 bases). This CDR3 is built from 16 residues. CDR1 and CDR2 (germline): KGHDR, SFDVKD. V shed 3 bases and J shed 0 bases, with 12 bases lying between them.

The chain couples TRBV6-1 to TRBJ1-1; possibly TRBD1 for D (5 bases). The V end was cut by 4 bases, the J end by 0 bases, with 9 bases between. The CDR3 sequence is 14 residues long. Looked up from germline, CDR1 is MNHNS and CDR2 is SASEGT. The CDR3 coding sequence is TGTGCCAGCAGTGCGACAGCGATGAACACTGAAGCTTTCTTT. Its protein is CASSATAMNTEAFF.

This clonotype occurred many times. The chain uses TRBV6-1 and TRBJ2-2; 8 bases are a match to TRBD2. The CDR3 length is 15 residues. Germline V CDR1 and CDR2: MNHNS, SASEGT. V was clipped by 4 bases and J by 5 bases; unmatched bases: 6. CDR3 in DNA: TGTGCCAGCAGTGGGCGGGAGGCGAGGACCGGGGAGCTGTTTTTT. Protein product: CASSGREARTGELFF.

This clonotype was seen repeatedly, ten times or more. The CDR3 region has the DNA TGTGCCAGTAGTATAAAGGACGGCCCTAACTATGGCTACACCTTC. This codes for CASSIKDGPNYGYTF. This chain joins TRBV19 and TRBJ1-2; the D is unclear. Germline V gives CDR1 LNHDA, CDR2 SQIVND (reference sequence). Deletions cut 2 bases from V and 0 bases from J, with 10 bases between. The CDR3 is 15 residues long.

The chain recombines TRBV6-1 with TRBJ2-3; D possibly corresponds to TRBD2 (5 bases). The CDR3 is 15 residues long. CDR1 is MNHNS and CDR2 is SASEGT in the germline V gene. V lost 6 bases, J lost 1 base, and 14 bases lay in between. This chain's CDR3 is CASSPPLGGTDTQYF. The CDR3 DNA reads TGTGCCAGCAGCCCCCCACTAGGAGGCACAGATACGCAGTATTTT.

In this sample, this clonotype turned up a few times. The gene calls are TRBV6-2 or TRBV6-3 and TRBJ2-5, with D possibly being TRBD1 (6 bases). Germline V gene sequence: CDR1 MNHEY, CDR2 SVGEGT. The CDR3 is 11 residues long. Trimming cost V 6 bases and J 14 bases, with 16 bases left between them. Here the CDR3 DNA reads TGTGCCAGCAGCCTGACCGGGACACCATACTTC. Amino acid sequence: CASSLTGTPYF.

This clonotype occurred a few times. The CDR3 sequence: CASSGAEQETQYF. The CDR3 region has the DNA TGTGCCAGTAGTGGGGCAGAGCAAGAGACCCAGTACTTC. The chain employs TRBV19 and TRBJ2-5, with D maybe TRBD1 (5 bases). This CDR3 contains 13 residues. V was pared by 5 bases and J by 2 bases, with 9 bases between. The germline V gene encodes CDR1 LNHDA and CDR2 SQIVND (reference sequence).

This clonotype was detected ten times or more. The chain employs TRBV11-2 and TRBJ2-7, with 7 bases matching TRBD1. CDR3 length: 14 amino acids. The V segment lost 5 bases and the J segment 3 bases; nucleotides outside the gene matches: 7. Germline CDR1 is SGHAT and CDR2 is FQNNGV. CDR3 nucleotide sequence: TGTGCCAGCAGCCGGGCCGGGACAGACTACGAGCAGTACTTC. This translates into CASSRAGTDYEQYF.

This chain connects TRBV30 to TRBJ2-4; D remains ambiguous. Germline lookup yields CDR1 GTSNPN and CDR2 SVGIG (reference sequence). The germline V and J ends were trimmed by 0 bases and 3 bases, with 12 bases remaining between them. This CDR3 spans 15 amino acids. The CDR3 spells CAWSVKGFGKNIQYF. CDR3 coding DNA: TGTGCCTGGAGTGTAAAGGGTTTCGGCAAAAACATTCAGTACTTC. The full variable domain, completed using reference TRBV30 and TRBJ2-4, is SQTIHQWPATLVQPVGSPLSLECTVEGTSNPNLYWYRQAAGRGLQLLFYSVGIGQISSEVPQNLSASRPQDRQFILSSKKLLLSDSGFYLCAWSVKGFGKNIQYFGAGTRLSVL.

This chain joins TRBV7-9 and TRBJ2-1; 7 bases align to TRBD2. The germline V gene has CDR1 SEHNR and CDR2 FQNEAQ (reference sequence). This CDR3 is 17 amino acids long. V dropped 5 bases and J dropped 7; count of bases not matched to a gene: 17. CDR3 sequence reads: CASSPGLVGVGGNEQFF. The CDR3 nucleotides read TGTGCCAGCAGCCCTGGACTAGTGGGAGTGGGGGGTAATGAGCAGTTCTTC.

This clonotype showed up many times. The CDR3 DNA reads as TGTGCCAGTAGTATCTTGCGGGCGGCAACGGATTCACCCCTCCACTTT. Translated: CASSILRAATDSPLHF. The chain employs TRBV19 and TRBJ1-6, with D unclear. Germline V gene data show CDR1 as LNHDA and CDR2 as SQIVND (reference sequence). Trimming left V 3 bases short and J 8 bases short, with 17 bases between. This CDR3 has 16 residues. Full variable domain (missing parts from reference TRBV19 and TRBJ1-6): DGGITQSPKYLFRKEGQNVTLSCEQNLNHDAMYWYRQDPGQGLRLIYYSQIVNDFQKGDIAEGYSVSREKKESFPLTVTSAQKNPTAFYLCASSILRAATDSPLHFGNGTRLTVT.

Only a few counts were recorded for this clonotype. The CDR3 spells CASNDEGADYEQYF. CDR3 nucleotides: TGTGCCAGCAATGATGAGGGAGCTGACTACGAGCAGTACTTC. The rearrangement uses TRBV5-6 and TRBJ2-7; a possible D gene is TRBD2 (5 bases). Trimming left V 6 bases short and J 3 bases short, with 16 bases between. Germline V gene sequence: CDR1 SGHDT, CDR2 YYEEEE. The CDR3 covers 14 residues.

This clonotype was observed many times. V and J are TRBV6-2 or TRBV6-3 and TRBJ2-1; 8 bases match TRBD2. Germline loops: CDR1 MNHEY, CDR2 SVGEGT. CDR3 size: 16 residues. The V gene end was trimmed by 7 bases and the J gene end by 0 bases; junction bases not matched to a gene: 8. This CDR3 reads CASTPAGTSSYNEQFF. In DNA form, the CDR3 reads TGTGCCAGCACCCCCGCCGGGACTAGCTCCTACAATGAGCAGTTCTTC.